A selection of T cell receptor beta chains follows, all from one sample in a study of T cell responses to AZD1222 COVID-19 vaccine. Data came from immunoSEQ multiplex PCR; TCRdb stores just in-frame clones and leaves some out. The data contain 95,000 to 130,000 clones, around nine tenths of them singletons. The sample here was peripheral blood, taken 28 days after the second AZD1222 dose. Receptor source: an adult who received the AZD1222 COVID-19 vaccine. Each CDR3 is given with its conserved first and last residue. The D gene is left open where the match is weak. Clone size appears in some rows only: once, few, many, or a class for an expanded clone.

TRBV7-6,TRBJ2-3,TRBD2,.,TGTGCCAGCAGCCAACTTCCTAGCGGGGGGCGTCGGAACACAGATACGCAGTATTTT,CASSQLPSGGRRNTDTQYF
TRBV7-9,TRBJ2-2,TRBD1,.,TGTGCCAGCAGCCGCAGGGGGCGTGGCGGGGAGCTGTTTTTT,CASSRRGRGGELFF
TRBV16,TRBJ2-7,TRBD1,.,TGTGCCAGCAGCCAATCGGGACAGGGGGCGAAGGAGTACTTC,CASSQSGQGAKEYF
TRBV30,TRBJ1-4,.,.,TGTGCCCTAGGTCAGCCGGATGAAAAACTGTTTTTT,CALGQPDEKLFF
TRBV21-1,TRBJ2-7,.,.,TGTGCCAGCAGCAAGGTCTCCGGGTGCGGATACGAGCAGTACTTC,CASSKVSGCGYEQYF
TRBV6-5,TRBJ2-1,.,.,TGTGCCAGCAGGGTGACAGGGACTCCCTACAATGAGCAGTTCTTC,CASRVTGTPYNEQFF
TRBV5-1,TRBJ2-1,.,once,TGCGCCAGCAGCTTGGGGTGGGGGGCCTTAGCCCAAGATGAGCAGTTCTTC,CASSLGWGALAQDEQFF
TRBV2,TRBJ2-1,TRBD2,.,TGTGCCGTCCCTAGCGGGAGGACTGGTGAGCAGTTCTTC,CAVPSGRTGEQFF
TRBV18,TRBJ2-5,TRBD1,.,TGTGCCAGCTCACCTCGACAGGGATACCAAGAGACCCAGTACTTC,CASSPRQGYQETQYF
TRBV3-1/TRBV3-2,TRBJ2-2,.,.,TGTGCCAGCGGCCATTACAGGAACACCGGGGAGCTGTTTTTT,CASGHYRNTGELFF
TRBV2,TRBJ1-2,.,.,TGTGCCAGCAGTGATGGTCGGGTGTATGGCTACACCTTC,CASSDGRVYGYTF
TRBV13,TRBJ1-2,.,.,TGTGCCAGCAGCGGGGACAATTGGAGCTACACCTTC,CASSGDNWSYTF
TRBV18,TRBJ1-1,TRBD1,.,TGTGCCAGCTCACCAGAGGACAGGGGCACTGAAGCTTTCTTT,CASSPEDRGTEAFF
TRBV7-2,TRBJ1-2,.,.,TGTGCCAGCAGCTTGGAATTATCGGAAGGGTTTAACTATGGCTACACCTTC,CASSLELSEGFNYGYTF
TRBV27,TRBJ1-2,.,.,TGTGCCAGCAGTGAAATTGGAAAGACACAGTTTGCTTACACCTTC,CASSEIGKTQFAYTF
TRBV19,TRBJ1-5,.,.,TGTGCCAGTAAAGAAGGGGATCAGCCCCAGCATTTT,CASKEGDQPQHF
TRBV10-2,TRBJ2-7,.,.,TGCGCCAGCAGTTCTTACAGCGGACCCCCCGCCGAGCAGTACTTC,CASSSYSGPPAEQYF
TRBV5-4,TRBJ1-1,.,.,TGTGCCAGCAGCTTTCCGGCTAACACTGAAGTTTTCTTT,CASSFPANTEVFF
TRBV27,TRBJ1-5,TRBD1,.,TGTGCCAGCAGTCTCTACGGGACAGGGGTTAATCAGCCCCAGCATTTT,CASSLYGTGVNQPQHF
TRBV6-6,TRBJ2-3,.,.,TGTGCCAGCAGTTTCCGCGCTTGGGGACTCACAGATACGCAGTATTTT,CASSFRAWGLTDTQYF
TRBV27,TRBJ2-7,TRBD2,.,TGTGCCAGCAGTTTATCGGGGGGGAGGGCCTGGGAGCAGTACTTC,CASSLSGGRAWEQYF
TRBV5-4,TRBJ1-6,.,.,TGTGCCAGCAGCTTAAGAACTTTCGAGGGGCCCCTCCACTTT,CASSLRTFEGPLHF
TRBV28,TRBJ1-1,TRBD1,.,TGTGCCAGCATTCTTCCAGGGGGGTTAGAAGCTTTCTTT,CASILPGGLEAFF
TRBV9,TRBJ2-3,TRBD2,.,TGTGCCAGCAGCGCAGGGACTAGCGCAGATACGCAGTATTTT,CASSAGTSADTQYF
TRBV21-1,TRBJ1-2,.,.,TGTGCCAGCAGCAAAGAGGTTCAGGGGGATGGCTACACCTTC,CASSKEVQGDGYTF
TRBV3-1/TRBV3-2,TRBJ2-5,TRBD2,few,TGTGCCAGCAGCCGGGGACTAGCGGTAACGGAGACCCAGTACTTC,CASSRGLAVTETQYF
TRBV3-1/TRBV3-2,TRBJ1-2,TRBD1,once,TGTGCCAGCAGCCAACTTTCAGGGGGATTCTATGGCTACACCTTC,CASSQLSGGFYGYTF
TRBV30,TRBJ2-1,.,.,TGTGCCTGGAGGGAACAGTTTGAGGGGGAGCAGTTCTTC,CAWREQFEGEQFF
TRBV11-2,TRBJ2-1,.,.,TGTGCCAGCAGCCCCATTATGGGGGCGGGCTTTGCGAATGAGCAGTTCTTC,CASSPIMGAGFANEQFF
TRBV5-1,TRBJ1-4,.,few,TGCGCCAGCAGATTGGCGGTCTCCCGTGAAAAACTGTTTTTT,CASRLAVSREKLFF
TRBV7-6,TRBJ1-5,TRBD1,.,TGTGCCAGCAGCGAGACAGGGTATAGCAATCAGCCCCAGCATTTT,CASSETGYSNQPQHF
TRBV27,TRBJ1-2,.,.,TGTGCCAGCAGTTTAGAGGGAGAGGGCTATGGCTACACCTTC,CASSLEGEGYGYTF
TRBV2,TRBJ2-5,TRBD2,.,TGTGCCAGCAATATAGCGGGAGCGGAGACCCAGTACTTC,CASNIAGAETQYF
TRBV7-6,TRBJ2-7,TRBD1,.,TGTGCCAGCAGCCGGGACAGGGTGTCCTACGAGCAGTACTTC,CASSRDRVSYEQYF
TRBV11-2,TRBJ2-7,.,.,TGTGCCAGCAGCCAAGGGGCAGGAACCTACGAGCAGTACTTC,CASSQGAGTYEQYF
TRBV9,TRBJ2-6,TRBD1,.,TGTGCCAGCAGCGCACGACCGGGACAGGGGCTGTCTGGGGCCAACGTCCTGACTTTC,CASSARPGQGLSGANVLTF
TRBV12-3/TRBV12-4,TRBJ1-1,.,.,TGTGCCAGCAGCACAGGTGAAGCTTTCTTT,CASSTGEAFF
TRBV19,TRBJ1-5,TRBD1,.,TGTGCCAGTAGACCTCCCGGGACAGGGTTAAGTTCGAGTCGGTACGGCAATCAGCCCCAGCATTTT,CASRPPGTGLSSSRYGNQPQHF
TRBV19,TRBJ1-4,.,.,TGTGCCAGTACCCCGGGGGATTTAAGACTGTTTTTT,CASTPGDLRLFF
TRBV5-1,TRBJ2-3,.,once,TGCGCCAGCAGCTTGGGGAGCGGGTTAATGGATACGCAGTATTTT,CASSLGSGLMDTQYF
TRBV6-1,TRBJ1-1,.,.,TGTGCCAGCAGTGGAAATTCGTGGGGAGGGGCTTTTGGGACTGAAGCTTTCTTT,CASSGNSWGGAFGTEAFF
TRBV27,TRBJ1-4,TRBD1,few,TGTGCCAGCAGTCCCTTCACCGGGACAGTGAATGAAAAACTGTTTTTT,CASSPFTGTVNEKLFF
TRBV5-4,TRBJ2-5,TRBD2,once,TGTGCCAGCAGCTTGGGTAGCGGGAGGGGTGTGGAGACCCAGTACTTC,CASSLGSGRGVETQYF
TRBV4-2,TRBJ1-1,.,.,TGTGCCAGCAGCCAAGTAACGGTGGAATACACTGAAGCTTTCTTT,CASSQVTVEYTEAFF
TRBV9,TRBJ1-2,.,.,TGTGCCAGCAGCATCTCGGACAGAAGCTATGGCTACACCTTC,CASSISDRSYGYTF
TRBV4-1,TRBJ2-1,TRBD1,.,TGCGCCAGCAGCCAAGATATTGGACAGGTCTACAATGAGCAGTTCTTC,CASSQDIGQVYNEQFF
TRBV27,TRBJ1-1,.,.,TGTGCCAGCAGTTTATCGAAGAACACTGAAGCTTTCTTT,CASSLSKNTEAFF
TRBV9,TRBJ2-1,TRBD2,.,TGTGCCAGCAGCTTCCGGACTAGTGGTCTCCTCAATGAGCAGTTCTTC,CASSFRTSGLLNEQFF
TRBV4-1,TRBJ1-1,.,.,TGCGCCAGCAGCCAAGATAGCTTTGAAGCTTTCTTT,CASSQDSFEAFF